This TCR beta chain comes out of a study of CD8 T cells in ankylosing spondylitis. General study points: For ankylosing spondylitis blood, a TCR beta motif of several highly homologous variants appeared characteristic.

TCRdb reprocessed the 5' RACE reads with MiXCR, giving one entry per CDR3 protein. The sample lists some 700,000 distinct CDR3 sequences, roughly 20% occurring once. The CDR3 totals 14 residues. V lost 9 bases to trimming and J lost 3 bases, with 14 bases between them. The germline CDR1 and CDR2 sequences are KGHDR and SFDVKD. To note about this clonotype: Its antigen is currently unknown.

V gene TRBV24-1 combines with J gene TRBJ2-4; D perhaps matches TRBD1 (6 bases). Sequencing used blood, either unsorted or a sorted T cell fraction (not recorded which). This sequence was found in a male donor with ankylosing spondylitis. CDR3 in amino acids: CATRTGYGKNIQYF. In DNA form, the CDR3 reads TGTGCCACCCGCACAGGGTACGGCAAAAACATTCAGTACTTC.